These T cell receptor beta chains were read from a single sample in a study of blood T cell repertoires in COVID-19. TCRdb keeps only in-frame clones here, not all; method: immunoSEQ multiplex PCR. The sample has fewer than 500,000 clones, approximately 80% seen once. The sequenced material came from peripheral blood. Receptors were obtained from a human donor with acute or convalescent COVID-19. The donor label of this sample is uncertain. Both conserved end residues are part of each CDR3. D genes are given only for firm matches. Where a row states a size, it is once, few, many or the class of an expanded clone; other rows omit it.

TRBV24-1,TRBJ2-1,TRBD1,.,TGTGCCACCAGTGACTCCCCGGGACAGGCGACACATGAGCAGTTCTTC,CATSDSPGQATHEQFF
TRBV7-9,TRBJ1-1,TRBD1,.,TGTGCCAGCAGCACGCTGACAGGGCCGAACACTGAAGCTTTCTTT,CASSTLTGPNTEAFF
TRBV18,TRBJ1-4,.,few,TGTGCCAGCTCAGCCATAACCACCCAGGGCTTGGAAAAACTGTTTTTT,CASSAITTQGLEKLFF
TRBV12-3/TRBV12-4,TRBJ1-1,TRBD1,.,TGTGCCAGCAGCCTCGGGCAGGGGGTTGAAGCTTTCTTT,CASSLGQGVEAFF
TRBV10-1,TRBJ2-1,.,.,TGCGCCAGCAGTACGGCAAGAAGGGGAGGCTGGAATGAGCAGTTCTTC,CASSTARRGGWNEQFF
TRBV14,TRBJ2-1,TRBD2,.,TGTGCCAGCAGCCAAGATTTACTAGCGGGGGGTCACTACAATGAGCAGTTCTTC,CASSQDLLAGGHYNEQFF
TRBV6-5,TRBJ1-2,.,.,TGTGCCAGCAGTTACGAGGGCGTCTATGGCTACACCTTC,CASSYEGVYGYTF
TRBV18,TRBJ2-3,TRBD1,.,TGTGCCAGCTCACCCCGGACAGGGGGGATTAGCACAGATACGCAGTATTTT,CASSPRTGGISTDTQYF
TRBV5-1,TRBJ2-7,TRBD2,.,TGCGCCAGCCGGGGGACTAGCGGCTTAACTGAGCAGTACTTC,CASRGTSGLTEQYF
TRBV30,TRBJ2-1,TRBD2,once,TGTGCCTGGTCCCCGGGACTAGCGGGACGGGAGCAGTTCTTC,CAWSPGLAGREQFF
TRBV5-1,TRBJ1-2,TRBD1,few,TGCGCCAGCAGCTTCTACGAGGGGGCGAAGGGCGGCGGCTACACCTTC,CASSFYEGAKGGGYTF
TRBV18,TRBJ2-2,TRBD1,.,TGTGCCAGCTACGCAGGGGGCGCGGCGCCCGGGGAGCTGTTTTTT,CASYAGGAAPGELFF
TRBV30,TRBJ1-2,.,.,TGTGCCTGGATTCGTGGGGGGACTTCTGGCTACACCTTC,CAWIRGGTSGYTF
TRBV6-4,TRBJ1-5,.,.,TGTGCCAGCAGGAGGATCCGGAGCAATCAGCCCCAGCATTTT,CASRRIRSNQPQHF
TRBV29-1,TRBJ1-1,TRBD1,.,TGCAGCGTCGGACAGGCGGGTACTGAAGCTTTCTTT,CSVGQAGTEAFF
TRBV12-5,TRBJ2-1,.,.,TGTGCTAGTGTCGAGAATTACGCCAATGAGCAGTTCTTC,CASVENYANEQFF
TRBV28,TRBJ1-5,.,.,TGTGCCATCCGTTCGGGTGGCAATCAGCCCCAGCATTTT,CAIRSGGNQPQHF
TRBV6-5,TRBJ1-5,.,.,TGTGCCAGCTCAAGCGGCCTCTTCGTTTATCAGCCCCAGCATTTT,CASSSGLFVYQPQHF
TRBV5-1,TRBJ2-7,TRBD1,.,TGCGCCAGCAGCTTGGTGGGACAGGGATCGGAGCAGTACTTC,CASSLVGQGSEQYF
TRBV7-6,TRBJ1-4,.,.,TGTGCCAGCAGCTTAGCACGGGGTGCGGCAACTAATGAAAAACTGTTTTTT,CASSLARGAATNEKLFF
TRBV10-2,TRBJ2-7,TRBD2,.,TGCGCCAGCATCCCGGGACTAGCTACTAACGAGCAGTACTTC,CASIPGLATNEQYF
TRBV7-9,TRBJ2-6,TRBD1,.,TGTGCCAGCAGCCAGTCCGGGACAGGGAGATCTGGGGCCAACGTCCTGACTTTC,CASSQSGTGRSGANVLTF
TRBV6-1,TRBJ1-4,.,few,TGTGCCAGCAGTGAAACGGGAGGGAACGGTAATGAAAAACTGTTTTTT,CASSETGGNGNEKLFF
TRBV18,TRBJ1-6,TRBD1,.,TGTGCCAGCTCGGCGACAGGGACGGATTCACCCCTCCACTTT,CASSATGTDSPLHF
TRBV18,TRBJ1-3,.,.,TGTGCCAGCTCACCTAGGCGCGACACTGGAAACACCATATATTTT,CASSPRRDTGNTIYF
TRBV5-6,TRBJ1-6,.,.,TGTGCCAGCAGCTTGTTTCCCAGGGGCCCGTGGAATTCACCCCTCCACTTT,CASSLFPRGPWNSPLHF
TRBV18,TRBJ2-1,TRBD2,.,TGTGCCAGCTCACCAAGGACTAGCGGGGGGGACAATGAGCAGTTCTTC,CASSPRTSGGDNEQFF
TRBV15,TRBJ1-1,.,.,TGTGCCACCAGCCGAGGGGGGGTTGTAAAAAACACTGAAGCTTTCTTT,CATSRGGVVKNTEAFF
TRBV5-5,TRBJ2-7,.,once,TGTGCCAGCAGGCTGAGGGGGGACAGCATTAAGGAGCAGTACTTC,CASRLRGDSIKEQYF